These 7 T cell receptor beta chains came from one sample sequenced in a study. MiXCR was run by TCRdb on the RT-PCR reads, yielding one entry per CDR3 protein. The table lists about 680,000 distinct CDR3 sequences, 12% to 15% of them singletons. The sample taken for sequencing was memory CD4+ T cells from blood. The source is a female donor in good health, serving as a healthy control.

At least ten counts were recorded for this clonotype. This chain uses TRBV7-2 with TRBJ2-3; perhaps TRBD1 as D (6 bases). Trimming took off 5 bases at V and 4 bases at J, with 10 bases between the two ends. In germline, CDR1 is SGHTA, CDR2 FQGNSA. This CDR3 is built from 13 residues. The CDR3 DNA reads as TGTGCCAGCAGCCCCGAGGGGGCAGATACGCAGTATTTT. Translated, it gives CASSPEGADTQYF. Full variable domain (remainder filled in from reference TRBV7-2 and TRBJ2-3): GAGVSQSPSNKVTEKGKDVELRCDPISGHTALYWYRQSLGQGLEFLIYFQGNSAPDKSGLPSDRFSAERTGGSVSTLTIQRTQQEDSAVYLCASSPEGADTQYFGPGTRLTVL.

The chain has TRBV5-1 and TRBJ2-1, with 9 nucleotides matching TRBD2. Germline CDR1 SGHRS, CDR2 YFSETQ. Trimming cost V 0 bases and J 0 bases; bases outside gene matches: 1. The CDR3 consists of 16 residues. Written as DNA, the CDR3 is TGCGCCAGCAGCTTGGAACTAGCGGGCTCCTACAATGAGCAGTTCTTC. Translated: CASSLELAGSYNEQFF.

This CDR3 is CASRGGGWGELFF. The CDR3 nucleotides are TGTGCCAGCAGAGGCGGGGGATGGGGGGAGCTGTTTTTT. The chain employs TRBV6-1 and TRBJ2-2; 7 nucleotides agree with TRBD2. Germline assignment: CDR1 MNHNS and CDR2 SASEGT. Losses at the gene ends were 6 bases for V and 8 bases for J; bases not matched to a gene: 6. The length of the CDR3 is 13 residues.

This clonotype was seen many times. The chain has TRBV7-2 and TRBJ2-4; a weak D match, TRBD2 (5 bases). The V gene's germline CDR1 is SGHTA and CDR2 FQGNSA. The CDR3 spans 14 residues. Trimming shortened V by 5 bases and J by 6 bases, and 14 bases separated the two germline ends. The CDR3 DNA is TGTGCCAGCAGCATAAGGGTCGAGGGAAACATTCAGTACTTC. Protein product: CASSIRVEGNIQYF.

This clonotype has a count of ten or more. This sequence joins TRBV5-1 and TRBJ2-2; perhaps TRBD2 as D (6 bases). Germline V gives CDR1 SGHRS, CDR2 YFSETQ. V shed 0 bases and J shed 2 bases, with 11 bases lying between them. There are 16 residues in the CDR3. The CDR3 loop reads CASSLASAINTGELFF. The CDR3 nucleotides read TGCGCCAGCAGCTTGGCTAGCGCAATTAACACCGGGGAGCTGTTTTTT.

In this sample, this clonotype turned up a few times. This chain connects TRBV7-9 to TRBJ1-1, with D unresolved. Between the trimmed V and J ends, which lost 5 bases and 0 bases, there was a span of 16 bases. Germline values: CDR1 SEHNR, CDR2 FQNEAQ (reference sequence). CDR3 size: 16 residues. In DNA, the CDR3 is TGTGCCAGCAGCACCTTCTCGGGAGTAATGAACACTGAAGCTTTCTTT. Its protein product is CASSTFSGVMNTEAFF.

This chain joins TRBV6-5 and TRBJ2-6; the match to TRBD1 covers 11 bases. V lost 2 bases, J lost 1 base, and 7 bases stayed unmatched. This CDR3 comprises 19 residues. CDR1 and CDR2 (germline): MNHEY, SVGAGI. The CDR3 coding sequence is TGTGCCAGCAGTTACCAATTAGGACAGGGGGCATCTGGGGCCAACGTCCTGACTTTC. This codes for CASSYQLGQGASGANVLTF.